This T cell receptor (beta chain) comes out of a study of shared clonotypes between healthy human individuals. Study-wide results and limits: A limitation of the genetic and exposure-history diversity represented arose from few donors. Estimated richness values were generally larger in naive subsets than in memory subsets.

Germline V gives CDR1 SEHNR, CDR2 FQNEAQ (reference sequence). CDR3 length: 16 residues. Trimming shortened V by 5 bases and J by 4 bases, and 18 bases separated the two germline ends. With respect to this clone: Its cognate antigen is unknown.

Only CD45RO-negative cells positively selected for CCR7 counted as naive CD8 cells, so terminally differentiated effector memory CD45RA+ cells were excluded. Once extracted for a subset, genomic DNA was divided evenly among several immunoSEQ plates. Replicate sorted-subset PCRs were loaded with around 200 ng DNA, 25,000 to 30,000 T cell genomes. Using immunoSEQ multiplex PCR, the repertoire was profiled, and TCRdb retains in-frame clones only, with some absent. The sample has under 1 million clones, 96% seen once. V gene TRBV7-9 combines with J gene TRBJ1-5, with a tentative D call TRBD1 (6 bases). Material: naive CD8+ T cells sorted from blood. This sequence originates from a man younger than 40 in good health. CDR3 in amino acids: CASSPIAGTPNQPQHF. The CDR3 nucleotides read TGTGCCAGCAGCCCAATTGCAGGGACACCGAATCAGCCCCAGCATTTT.